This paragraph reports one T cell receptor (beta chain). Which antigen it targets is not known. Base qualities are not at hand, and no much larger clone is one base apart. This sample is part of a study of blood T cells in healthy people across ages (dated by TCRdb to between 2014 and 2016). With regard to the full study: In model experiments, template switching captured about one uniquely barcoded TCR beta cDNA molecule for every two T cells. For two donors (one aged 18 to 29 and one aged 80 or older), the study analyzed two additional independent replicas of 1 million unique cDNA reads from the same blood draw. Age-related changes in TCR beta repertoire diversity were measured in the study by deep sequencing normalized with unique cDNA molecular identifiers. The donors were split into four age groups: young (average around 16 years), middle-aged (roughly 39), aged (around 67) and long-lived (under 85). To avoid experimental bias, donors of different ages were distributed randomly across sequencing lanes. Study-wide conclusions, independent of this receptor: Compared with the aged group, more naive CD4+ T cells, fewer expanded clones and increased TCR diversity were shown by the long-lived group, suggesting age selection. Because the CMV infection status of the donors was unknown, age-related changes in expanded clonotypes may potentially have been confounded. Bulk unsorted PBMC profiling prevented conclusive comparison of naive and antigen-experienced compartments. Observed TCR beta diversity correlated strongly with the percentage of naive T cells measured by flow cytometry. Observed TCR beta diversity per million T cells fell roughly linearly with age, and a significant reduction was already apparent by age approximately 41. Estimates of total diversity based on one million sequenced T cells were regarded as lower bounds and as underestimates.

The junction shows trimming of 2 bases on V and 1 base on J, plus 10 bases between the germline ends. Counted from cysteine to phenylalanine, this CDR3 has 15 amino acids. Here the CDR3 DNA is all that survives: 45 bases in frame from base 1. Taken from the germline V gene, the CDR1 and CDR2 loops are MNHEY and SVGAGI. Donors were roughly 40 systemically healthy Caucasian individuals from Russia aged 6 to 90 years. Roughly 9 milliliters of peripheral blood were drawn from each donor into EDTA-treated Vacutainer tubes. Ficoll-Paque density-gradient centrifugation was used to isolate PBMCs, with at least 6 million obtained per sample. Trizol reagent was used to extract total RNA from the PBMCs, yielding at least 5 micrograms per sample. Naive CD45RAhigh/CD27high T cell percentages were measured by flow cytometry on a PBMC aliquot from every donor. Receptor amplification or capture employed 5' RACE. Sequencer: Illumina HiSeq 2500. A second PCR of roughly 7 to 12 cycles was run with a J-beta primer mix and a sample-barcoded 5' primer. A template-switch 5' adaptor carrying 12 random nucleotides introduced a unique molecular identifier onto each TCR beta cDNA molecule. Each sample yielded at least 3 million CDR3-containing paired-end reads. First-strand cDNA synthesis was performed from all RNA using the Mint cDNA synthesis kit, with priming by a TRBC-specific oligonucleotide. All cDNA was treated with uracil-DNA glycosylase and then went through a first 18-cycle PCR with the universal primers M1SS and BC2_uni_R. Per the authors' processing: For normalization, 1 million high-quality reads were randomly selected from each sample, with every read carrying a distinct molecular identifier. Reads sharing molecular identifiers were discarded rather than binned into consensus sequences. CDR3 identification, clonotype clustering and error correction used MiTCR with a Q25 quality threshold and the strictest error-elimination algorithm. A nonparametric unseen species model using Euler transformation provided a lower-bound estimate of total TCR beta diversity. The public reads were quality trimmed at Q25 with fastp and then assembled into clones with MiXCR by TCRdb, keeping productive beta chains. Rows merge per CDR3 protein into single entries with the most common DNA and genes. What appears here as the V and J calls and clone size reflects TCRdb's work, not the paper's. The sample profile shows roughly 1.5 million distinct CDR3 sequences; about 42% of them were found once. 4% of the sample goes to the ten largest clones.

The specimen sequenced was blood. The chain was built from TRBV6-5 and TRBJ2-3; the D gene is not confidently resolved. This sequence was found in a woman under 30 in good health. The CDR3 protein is CASSYSRQRTDTQYF. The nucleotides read TGTGCCAGCAGTTACAGCCGTCAGCGCACAGATACGCAGTATTTT.